This TCR beta chain was documented in a study of cytomegalovirus exposure and HLA in healthy donors. Overall study results and limits: Reportedly, a later analysis found an Asian-associated ancestry cluster had fewer N-insertions than the approximately 670-donor mean. TCR beta V- and J-gene trimming was later associated with a missense DCLRE1C variant.

On this clone itself: Its antigen remains unidentified.

Germline assignment: CDR1 KGHSH and CDR2 LQKENI. V was clipped by 5 bases and J by 4 bases, with 11 bases between them. The CDR3 spans 14 residues. With 60 Vbeta and 13 Jbeta primers, the PCR was carried out. Clones were read by immunoSEQ multiplex PCR, and TCRdb kept only the in-frame ones, dropping some. The repertoire consists of 120,000 to 150,000 clones, with more than 65% occurring once and the leading ten covering about 5%. This sequence originates from a man aged 30-40 years in good health and CMV-seropositive. The sample comprised PBMCs. The chain uses TRBV18 and TRBJ2-2; D possibly corresponds to TRBD2 (5 bases). The CDR3 spells CASSKEDGTGELFF. The CDR3 DNA is TGTGCCAGCTCAAAGGAGGACGGCACCGGGGAGCTGTTTTTT.